This T cell receptor beta chain was sequenced in a study of cytomegalovirus exposure and HLA in healthy donors. Libraries were prepared by immunoSEQ multiplex PCR; TCRdb keeps only in-frame clonotypes and omits some of them. This sample has roughly 50,000 clones; 75% to 95% occur once, and the top ten carry roughly 3%. Findings and limits, study-wide: Cytomegalovirus association was assigned to some 160 TCR beta chains.

The germline V and J ends were trimmed by 11 bases and 0 bases, with 10 bases remaining between them. Germline V lookup: CDR1 MNHNY, CDR2 SVGAGI (reference sequence). This CDR3 is built from 13 residues. Remarks on this clone: Its matching antigen is unknown.

The chain couples TRBV6-6 to TRBJ2-2, with D possibly TRBD2 on 5 matching bases. The source is a young man in good health and CMV-seronegative. The sequenced sample consisted of PBMCs. CDR3 region: CALGVTNTGELFF. The DNA for the CDR3 is TGTGCCCTGGGAGTGACGAACACCGGGGAGCTGTTTTTT.